This TCR beta chain was identified in a study of CD8 T cells in ankylosing spondylitis. Trimming removed 2 bases from V and 6 bases from J; junction bases left unmatched: 10. The CDR3 has 17 residues. The germline gives CDR1 SGHVS, CDR2 FNYEAQ. Study-level points and caveats: In ankylosing spondylitis patients, matched synovial fluid reportedly showed significant enrichment of disease-linked clones. Characteristic of ankylosing spondylitis blood, it appeared, was a TCR beta motif comprising roughly eight highly homologous variants. Peripheral blood held disease-linked clones only at relatively low frequency, and these were CD8+.

A single record per CDR3 protein comes from TCRdb applying MiXCR to the 5' RACE reads. This table holds about 250,000 distinct CDR3 sequences, roughly a quarter found once. Concerning this clonotype itself: What it binds is unknown.

This receptor was obtained from a male donor with ankylosing spondylitis or in good health (not recorded which). The chain recombines TRBV7-6 with TRBJ2-5, with 12 positions matching TRBD1. The sequencing sample was made of blood, either unsorted or a sorted T cell fraction (not recorded which). The CDR3 spells CASSLLVGTGGLKTQYF. CDR3 sequence (DNA): TGTGCCAGCAGCTTATTAGTAGGGACAGGGGGCCTGAAGACCCAGTACTTC. The full variable domain, in which reference TRBV7-6 and TRBJ2-5 provide the parts outside the CDR3, is GAGVSQSPRYKVTKRGQDVALRCDPISGHVSLYWYRQALGQGPEFLTYFNYEAQQDKSGLPNDRFSAERPEGSISTLTIQRTEQRDSAMYRCASSLLVGTGGLKTQYFGPGTRLLVL.